A single sample gave rise to the 14 T cell receptor beta chains below, sequenced in a study of Graves' ophthalmopathy and Graves' hyperthyroidism (dated 2018 in TCRdb). TCRdb shows the sequencer as Illumina HiSeq 2000. TCR beta CDR3 regions were amplified from RNA transcripts for repertoire sequencing. HTBI primers and the Qiagen OneStep RT-PCR kit were used in a first-round RT-PCR, which was followed by a second-round multiplex PCR, size selection and purification. The public sequencing data were trimmed at Q25 with fastp and processed into clonotypes with MiXCR by TCRdb, which kept only in-frame beta chains. Records with the same CDR3 protein are collapsed into one entry carrying the most frequent genes and DNA. This sample comprises around 1,200,000 distinct CDR3 sequences, 35% to 40% of them detected only once. The ten top clones hold 8.5% to 14% of the sample. Material for sequencing was peripheral blood or thyroid tissue (not recorded which). The receptor set was obtained from an adult man with Graves' hyperthyroidism.

The rearrangement links TRBV27 to TRBJ2-6, with D perhaps TRBD1 or TRBD2 (5 bases each). Germline CDR1 MNHEY, CDR2 SMNVEV (reference sequence). There are 17 residues in the CDR3. Trimming pared 5 bases from V and 2 bases from J, leaving 16 bases between. The CDR3 loop reads CASSDRPGTAGANVLTF. DNA for the CDR3: TGTGCCAGCAGTGATAGGCCAGGGACGGCTGGGGCCAACGTCCTGACTTTC.

On this clonotype itself: A single base separates this from a much larger clone, so it may be a read error. The gene calls are TRBV7-3 and TRBJ2-7; D tentatively fits TRBD1 or TRBD2 (5 bases each). The germline V gene encodes CDR1 SGHTA and CDR2 FQGTGA. Trimming left V 2 bases short and J 5 bases short, with 16 bases between. This CDR3 has 15 residues. The CDR3 protein is CASSLVPGRGNEQYF. CDR3 bases: TGTGCCAGCAGCTTAGTCCCGGGACGGGGAAACGAGCAGTACTTC.

This clonotype was recorded at least ten times. The junction does not match germline at one end; this may be a read error. The V call is TRBV5-1, the J call TRBJ1-5, with 7 bases lining up with TRBD1. Germline V gene data show CDR1 as SGHRS and CDR2 as YFSETQ. The CDR3 totals 15 residues. The CDR3 protein is CASSLEGQINQPQHF. In DNA form, the CDR3 reads TGTGCCAGCAGCTTAGAGGGACAGATCAATCAGCCCCAGCATTTT.

Worth noting for this clonotype: Possible read error: a much larger clone is one base away. The rearrangement joins TRBV7-9 to TRBJ2-7, with D possibly being TRBD1 (5 bases). This CDR3 is built from 13 residues. Germline CDR1 is SEHNR and CDR2 is FQNEAQ (reference sequence). The V and J ends lost 3 bases and 5 bases respectively, with 11 bases between them. The CDR3 loop is CASSFVGADEQYF. The CDR3 DNA sequence: TGTGCCAGCAGCTTCGTAGGGGCCGACGAGCAGTACTTC.

The chain recombines TRBV6-5 with TRBJ2-2; D remains unclear. With 6 bases removed from V and 7 bases from J, the gap between germline ends came to 9 bases. The germline V gene has CDR1 MNHEY and CDR2 SVGAGI. The CDR3 is 12 amino acids. CDR3 in DNA: TGTGCCAGCAGCCCTCAGATCGGGGAGCTGTTTTTT. It specifies CASSPQIGELFF.

Details on this clonotype: A read error is possible here, since a much larger clone lies one base away. This chain connects TRBV11-2 to TRBJ1-1; 9 bases are shared with TRBD1. The CDR3 extends over 14 amino acids. Germline V gene data show CDR1 as SGHAT and CDR2 as FQNNGV. Here the CDR3 DNA reads TGTGCCAGCAGCGGGACAGGGACCCTCACTGAAGCTTCCTTT. The encoded protein is CASSGTGTLTEASF.

The chain employs TRBV6-5 and TRBJ1-5; D unclear. The CDR3 runs 15 residues. Germline V gene sequence: CDR1 MNHEY, CDR2 SVGAGI. V was trimmed by 5 bases and J by 5 bases, leaving 16 bases between them. CDR3 coding DNA: TGTGCCAGCAGTGAAGGGTGGGCCCAATATCAGCCCCAGCATTTT. Its protein is CASSEGWAQYQPQHF.

This chain links TRBV25-1 with TRBJ1-2; maybe TRBD1 (6 bases). Germline V gene lookup returns CDR1 MGHDK and CDR2 SYGVNS. V lost 6 bases to trimming and J lost 5 bases, with 19 bases between them. The CDR3 is 15 residues long. The CDR3: CASSLKGGFAYGYTF. As DNA, the CDR3 is TGTGCCAGCAGCTTAAAGGGGGGGTTCGCGTATGGCTACACCTTC.

The chain carries TRBV6-5 and TRBJ2-2; D is possibly TRBD1 or TRBD2 (5 bases each). This CDR3 is 13 amino acids long. CDR1 and CDR2 (germline): MNHEY, SVGAGI. V lost 3 bases to trimming and J lost 7 bases, with 9 bases between them. CDR3 loop: CASSYEGNGELFF. The CDR3 DNA reads TGTGCCAGCAGTTATGAGGGGAACGGGGAGCTGTTTTTT.

This clonotype was observed many times. The chain recombines TRBV7-3 with TRBJ2-5; 7 bases line up with TRBD2. Per germline, CDR1 SGHTA and CDR2 FQGTGA. J was trimmed by 0 bases and V by 1 base; bases with no gene match: 11. This CDR3 spans 18 amino acids. The CDR3, as DNA: TGTGCCAGCAGCTTAAATGGGGGAGGGGCTGGTTACCAAGAGACCCAGTACTTC. Protein product: CASSLNGGGAGYQETQYF.

This clonotype was seen many times. The chain couples TRBV29-1 to TRBJ1-1, with 11 positions matching TRBD1. From germline, CDR1 is SQVTM and CDR2 ANQGSEA. Losses at the gene ends were 6 bases for V and 6 bases for J; bases not matched to a gene: 9. The CDR3 extends over 14 amino acids. The CDR3 DNA sequence: TGCAGCGTAGGACAGGGGGCGCGGGTCTCTGAAGCTTTCTTT. It yields the protein CSVGQGARVSEAFF. Together with reference TRBV29-1 and TRBJ1-1, the CDR3 gives the full variable domain: SAVISQKPSRDICQRGTSLTIQCQVDSQVTMMFWYRQQPGQSLTLIATANQGSEATYESGFVIDKFPISRPNLTFSTLTVSNMSPEDSSIYLCSVGQGARVSEAFFGQGTRLTVV.

A single count supports this clonotype. A read error may account for a junction end that differs from germline. This chain links TRBV29-1 with TRBJ2-6; D may be TRBD1 (6 bases). CDR1 and CDR2 (germline): SQVTM, ANQGSEA. This CDR3 is built from 15 residues. CDR3 in amino acids: CSVAEDSRPMNTEAF. For the CDR3, the DNA is TGCAGCGTTGCGGAGGACAGCCGCCCCATGAACACTGAAGCTTTC.

The V and J genes are TRBV29-1 and TRBJ1-1, with a weak D call TRBD1 (5 bases). CDR1 and CDR2 (germline): SQVTM, ANQGSEA. V dropped 4 bases and J dropped 3 bases, with 18 bases sitting between them. The CDR3 has 15 amino acids. For the CDR3, the DNA is TGCAGCGTTGCCCAGGGAAGCCATGGCTACACTGAAGCTTTCTTT. Translating gives CSVAQGSHGYTEAFF.

This clonotype was counted at least ten times. The chain uses TRBV5-1 and TRBJ2-7; D assignment may be TRBD1 or TRBD2 (5 bases each). Trimming shortened V by 4 bases and J by 6 bases, and 17 bases separated the two germline ends. Germline CDR1 SGHRS, CDR2 YFSETQ. The CDR3 has 14 residues. CDR3 nucleotide sequence: TGCGCCAGCAGCCCGTTGGGACGACCGGTCGAGCAGTACTTC. Its translation: CASSPLGRPVEQYF. Variable domain in full (rest from reference TRBV5-1 and TRBJ2-7): KAGVTQTPRYLIKTRGQQVTLSCSPISGHRSVSWYQQTPGQGLQFLFEYFSETQRNKGNFPGRFSGRQFSNSRSEMNVSTLELGDSALYLCASSPLGRPVEQYFGPGTRLTVT.